Included here is one T cell receptor (beta chain) sequence, with context. The antigen is undetermined. V gave up 5 bases and J gave up 6 bases; unmatched junction bases: 9. From germline, CDR1 is MGHRA and CDR2 YSYEKL. The CDR3 spans 14 residues. The data derive from a study of cytomegalovirus exposure and HLA in healthy donors. Study-wide results and caveats: In a later analysis, donors in an Asian-associated ancestry cluster reportedly had fewer N-insertions in productive TCRs than the cohort mean. Later work found that TCR association rates differed between HLA loci; DRB1 had the most and HLA-C the fewest.

This PCR relied on a set of 60 Vbeta primers and 13 Jbeta primers. Data came from immunoSEQ multiplex PCR; TCRdb stores just in-frame clones and leaves some out. This table holds approximately 210,000 clones, 60% to 85% found once. The chain employs TRBV4-1 and TRBJ2-7, with 8 bases that match TRBD2. The sequenced material came from PBMCs. The receptor's source is a girl aged 5 to 17 in good health and CMV-seropositive. The CDR3: CASSFTGGAGEQYF. CDR3 nucleotide sequence: TGCGCCAGCAGCTTCACGGGGGGGGCAGGCGAGCAGTACTTC.